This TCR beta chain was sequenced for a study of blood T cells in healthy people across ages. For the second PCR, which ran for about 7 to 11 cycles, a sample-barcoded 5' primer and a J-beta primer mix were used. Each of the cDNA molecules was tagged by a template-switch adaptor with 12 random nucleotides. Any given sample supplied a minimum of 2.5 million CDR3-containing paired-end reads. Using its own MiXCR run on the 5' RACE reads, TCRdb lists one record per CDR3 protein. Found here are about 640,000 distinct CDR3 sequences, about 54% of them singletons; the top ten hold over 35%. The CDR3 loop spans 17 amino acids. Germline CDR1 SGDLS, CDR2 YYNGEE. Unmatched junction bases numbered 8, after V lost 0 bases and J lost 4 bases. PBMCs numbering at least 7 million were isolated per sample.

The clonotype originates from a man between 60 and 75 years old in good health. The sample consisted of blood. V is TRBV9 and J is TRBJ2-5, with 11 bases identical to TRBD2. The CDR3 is CASSVGASGGNRETQYF. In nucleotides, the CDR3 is TGTGCCAGCAGCGTAGGGGCTAGCGGGGGGAATCGAGAGACCCAGTACTTC. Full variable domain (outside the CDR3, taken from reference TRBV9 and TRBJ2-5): DSGVTQTPKHLITATGQRVTLRCSPRSGDLSVYWYQQSLDQGLQFLIQYYNGEERAKGNILERFSAQQFPDLHSELNLSSLELGDSALYFCASSVGASGGNRETQYFGPGTRLLVL.